The sequence of this T cell receptor (beta chain) was determined in a study of radiotherapy plus CTLA-4 blockade in lung cancer. Study-wide results and limits: Response, reportedly, was best predicted by interferon-beta along with early blood T cell clone dynamics.

In its sample, this clone was seen once. The antigen is unknown. The method was immunoSEQ multiplex PCR; TCRdb's version includes in-frame clones alone and lacks a portion of them. The table has about 51,000 clones, 79% seen once. Sequenced material: peripheral blood, taken from a patient treated with radiotherapy plus ipilimumab. This clonotype was sampled from a human donor with non-small cell lung cancer who had a complete response to radiotherapy plus ipilimumab.

The CDR3 is CASSFWGGENEQFF. DNA of the CDR3: TGTGCCAGCAGCTTTTGGGGGGGTGAGAATGAGCAGTTCTTC. The chain combines TRBV7-6 with TRBJ2-1, with 7 nucleotides matching TRBD2. The V gene end was trimmed by 3 bases and the J gene end by 7 bases; junction bases not matched to a gene: 6. Germline V gene data show CDR1 as SGHVS and CDR2 as FNYEAQ. This CDR3 is built from 14 residues.